This TCR beta chain emerged from a study of blood T cells in healthy people across ages. The CDR3 is made up of 15 amino acids. CDR1 and CDR2 from the germline V gene are MNHEY and SVGAGI. The trim removed 8 bases at V and 4 bases at J, leaving 11 bases unmatched. A second PCR, run for roughly 7 to 12 cycles, used a sample-barcoded 5' primer plus a J-beta primer mix. TCRdb recomputed calls from the 5' RACE reads with MiXCR, one row per CDR3 protein. The sample includes roughly 500,000 distinct CDR3 sequences, around 24% seen only once; the top ten take approximately 8.7%. These data also featured in a second study, about T cells of mothers and their children.

V is TRBV6-5 and J is TRBJ2-5, with 9 positions matching TRBD1. The sequencing sample was made of blood. The receptor comes from a boy aged 5-17 years in good health. The CDR3 DNA is TGTGCCAGCCACATACCGGGACAGGGAGCAGAGACCCAGTACTTC. It yields the protein CASHIPGQGAETQYF.